The next 5 T cell receptor beta chains were all read from a single sample in a study of human T cells and chemical hapten exposure (dated by TCRdb to the early 2020s). Per the publication, the time point label means: patch test 2, 6 weeks after DPC sensitization. What the treatment or condition label conveys for this sample: therapeutic diphenylcyclopropenone sensitization with weekly scalp DPC. Receptors were amplified or captured by RACE. The sequencer listed for this sample is NextSeq 500. In TCRdb, the public reads were trimmed at Q25 with fastp and aligned with MiXCR, with productive beta chains retained. CDR3 protein duplicates are merged, each entry listing the most common genes and DNA. The sample table holds about 54,000 distinct CDR3 sequences, of which about 9.9% were seen once. The top ten hold less than 2% of the sample. This specimen consisted of whole blood, obtained in connection with sensitization to the hapten diphenylcyclopropenone (DPC). The receptors here all came from a woman aged 45 to 65 with alopecia areata. Some clones in this sample may be carry-over from other donors' samples.

V usage is TRBV19 and J usage is TRBJ2-1; no clear D. The germline CDR1 and CDR2 sequences are LNHDA and SQIVND (reference sequence). The ends were cut back, 3 bases at V and 0 bases at J, with 9 bases in the middle. CDR3 length equals 15 residues. CDR3 protein: CASSIGQSSYNEQFF. The CDR3 nucleotides are TGTGCCAGTAGTATCGGCCAAAGCTCCTACAATGAGCAGTTCTTC.

This clonotype was seen a handful of times. The chain links TRBV11-1 to TRBJ2-7, with D possibly matching TRBD1 (6 bases). Germline assignment: CDR1 SGHAT and CDR2 FQDESV (reference sequence). The V and J ends lost 6 bases and 0 bases respectively, with 15 bases between them. CDR3 size: 15 residues. CDR3 coding DNA: TGTGCCAGCAGACGTAACCGGGACAACTCCTACGAGCAGTACTTC. Its protein is CASRRNRDNSYEQYF.

A few counts support this clonotype. V is TRBV29-1 and J is TRBJ1-5, with TRBD1 identical over 7 bases. Germline V lookup: CDR1 SQVTM, CDR2 ANQGSEA. The ends lost 6 bases at V and 5 bases at J; junction bases unmatched: 7. This CDR3 is 13 amino acids long. CDR3 in DNA: TGCAGCGTCAGGGGGGACGGGGATCAGCCCCAGCATTTT. Its protein is CSVRGDGDQPQHF.

This clonotype was counted ten times or more. The chain employs TRBV5-4 and TRBJ1-1; D is uncertain. The V gene lost 4 bases and the J gene lost 0 bases, with 7 bases spanning the gap. The CDR3 extends over 13 amino acids. Looked up from germline, CDR1 is SGHNT and CDR2 is YYREEE (reference sequence). The CDR3 sequence is CASSQDMNTEAFF. The CDR3 DNA reads TGTGCCAGCAGCCAAGACATGAACACTGAAGCTTTCTTT.

The chain couples TRBV12-3 or TRBV12-4 to TRBJ1-1; no clear D gene. The CDR3 sequence is 11 residues long. Deletions cut 4 bases from V and 11 bases from J, with 11 bases between. CDR3 protein: CASSSGWWAFF. For the CDR3, the DNA is TGTGCCAGCAGTTCCGGTTGGTGGGCTTTCTTT.